This TCR beta chain was sequenced for a study of somatic mutations in cytotoxic T cells in rheumatoid arthritis. Trimming removed 6 bases from V and 2 bases from J, with 8 bases in between. This CDR3 is 12 amino acids long. Germline V gene lookup returns CDR1 MDHEN and CDR2 SYDVKM. Clones were read by immunoSEQ multiplex PCR, and TCRdb kept only the in-frame ones, dropping some. The top ten clones hold 18% of a sample with fewer than 20,000 clones, 68% of them seen once. The material sequenced was CD8+ T cells sorted from blood. This receptor was identified in an adult with rheumatoid arthritis. The rearrangement links TRBV28 to TRBJ2-7; D ambiguous. CDR3 DNA sequence: TGTGCCAGCAGGGATTTTACCTACGAGCAGTACTTC. Translated, it gives CASRDFTYEQYF. The full variable domain, rest sourced from reference TRBV28 and TRBJ2-7, is DVKVTQSSRYLVKRTGEKVFLECVQDMDHENMFWYRQDPGLGLRLIYFSYDVKMKEKGDIPEGYSVSREKKERFSLILESASTNQTSMYLCASRDFTYEQYFGPGTRLTVT.